These T cell receptor beta chains were read from a single sample in a study of shared clonotypes between healthy human individuals. The method was immunoSEQ multiplex PCR; TCRdb's version includes in-frame clones alone and lacks a portion of them. The sample has hundreds of thousands of clones, 96% seen once. Sequencing input: naive CD8+ T cells sorted from blood. The receptor set was obtained from a woman in her 30s in good health. Both conserved end residues are trimmed from each CDR3. The order of the fields is V gene, clone size, D gene, J gene, CDR3 protein. The D gene is left open where the match is weak. Some rows mark clone size as missing; the rest say once, few, many or name a class of expanded clone.

TRBV28	NA	NA	TRBJ1-5	ASTEGGGYRQPQH
TRBV7-9	NA	TRBD1	TRBJ2-7	ASSYTGTGLPEQY
TRBV5-6	NA	NA	TRBJ1-1	ASSLSQGKLRDTEAF
TRBV15	once	NA	TRBJ2-3	ATSRDYTGLGTDTQY
TRBV15	NA	NA	TRBJ2-1	ATSWGGAEEQF
TRBV7-9	NA	NA	TRBJ1-1	ASSLGEGMNTEAF
TRBV5-6	NA	TRBD1	TRBJ1-1	ASSATGGEAF
TRBV15	NA	NA	TRBJ2-3	ATDTGWGTDTQY
TRBV5-6	NA	NA	TRBJ1-4	ASSIRTTTNEKLF
TRBV9	NA	NA	TRBJ2-3	ASSVSTGSGHTQY
TRBV16	NA	NA	TRBJ1-1	ASSQFRRTWEKEAF
TRBV30	NA	NA	TRBJ1-1	AWGTEAF
TRBV6-1	NA	NA	TRBJ2-1	ASGTNNEQF
TRBV5-1	NA	TRBD2	TRBJ2-1	ASSFSPERGYNEQF
TRBV6-1	NA	NA	TRBJ2-5	ASSEQALLLETQY
TRBV7-9	NA	NA	TRBJ1-6	ASREIQGPNSPLH
TRBV5-1	NA	NA	TRBJ1-1	ASSLEVGARTEAF
TRBV7-2	NA	NA	TRBJ2-7	ASSEGRQTTWEQY
TRBV9	NA	NA	TRBJ2-7	ASSATRGSYEQY
TRBV5-1	NA	TRBD1	TRBJ2-1	ASSQKRDRVWNEQF
TRBV19	NA	NA	TRBJ2-1	ASMSYDEQF
TRBV7-8	NA	TRBD2	TRBJ2-3	ASSSGLAGAITDTQY
TRBV27	NA	NA	TRBJ1-4	ATTVTGTNEKLF
TRBV10-3	NA	TRBD1	TRBJ2-2	AIRETGVNTGELF
TRBV27	NA	TRBD1	TRBJ2-2	ASSLYWTGGYTGELF
TRBV9	NA	NA	TRBJ2-3	ASSSLSTDTQY
TRBV13	NA	NA	TRBJ2-7	ASSLSSGPHEQY
TRBV19	few	TRBD1	TRBJ1-2	ATTGQMGGYT
TRBV6-1	NA	NA	TRBJ2-7	ASSERFGEQY
TRBV28	NA	NA	TRBJ1-6	ASSFPGHSPLH
TRBV6-5	NA	NA	TRBJ2-1	ATTGSAAYNEQF
TRBV5-5	once	NA	TRBJ1-1	ASSPPRTGLTEAF
TRBV14	NA	NA	TRBJ1-5	ASSRRRIRPQH